This TCR beta chain was recorded in a study of T cell responses to AZD1222 COVID-19 vaccine. At the level of the study: Pooled samples include second doses given at about 4 or 12 weeks.

TCRdb keeps only in-frame clones here, not all; method: immunoSEQ multiplex PCR. This sample yields 180,000 or so clones, of which about 89% are seen a single time; approximately 1.8% belongs to the top ten. The CDR3 consists of 15 residues. Losses at the gene ends were 7 bases for V and 1 base for J; bases not matched to a gene: 5. CDR1 is MNHNY and CDR2 is SVGAGI in the germline V gene (reference sequence). Study outcomes and limitations: It should be noted that donors were predominantly white British and more often female, and clonal diversity was possibly underestimated. No day 14 peak samples; only post-peak repertoires were characterized. The reported proportion of spike-specific TCRs targeting unmutated variant regions was nearly half.

On this clone itself: Its cognate antigen is unknown.

This receptor was taken from an adult in good health. The chain links TRBV6-6 to TRBJ2-2; 8 bases align to TRBD1. The input for sequencing was peripheral blood, taken on day 0 of AZD1222 vaccination. Here the CDR3 reads CASTPGQENTGELFF. The CDR3 bases are TGTGCCAGCACCCCGGGACAGGAGAACACCGGGGAGCTGTTTTTT.